This T cell receptor beta chain was identified during a study of cytomegalovirus exposure and HLA in healthy donors. This clone showed up just once. J lost 13 bases, V lost 3 bases, and 12 bases had no gene match. The germline gives CDR1 MNHEY, CDR2 SMNVEV (reference sequence). The CDR3 runs to 15 residues. 13 Jbeta primers and 60 Vbeta primers were used for the PCR. Sequenced by immunoSEQ multiplex PCR; TCRdb stores in-frame clones only, minus some. This table has more than 100,000 clones, roughly 85% appearing once. Sequences were obtained from PBMCs. The V call is TRBV27, the J call TRBJ2-1; TRBD2 agrees at 10 bases. The TCR comes from a man aged 40-50 years in good health and CMV-seronegative. The chain's CDR3 is CASSFDMRSGGGQFF. The CDR3, as DNA: TGTGCCAGCAGTTTCGATATGAGGAGCGGGGGGGGCCAGTTCTTC.